This T cell receptor (beta chain) was captured by sequencing in a study of Ad26.COV2.S vaccination and SARS-CoV-2 variants. The protocol was immunoSEQ multiplex PCR, while the TCRdb copy is restricted to in-frame clones and leaves out a portion. The sample has approximately 90,000 clones, roughly 84% seen once. The length of the CDR3 is 16 residues. The germline gives CDR1 SGHRS, CDR2 YFSETQ. With V trimmed by 3 bases and J by 5 bases, 10 bases remained unmatched. Study-wide results and limits: Spike-specific TCR breadth was greater in vaccine than placebo recipients. Possibly, TCR breadth and depth analyses underestimated total T cell responses. Across vaccine and placebo recipients, the breadth of non-spike TCRs was similar.

Comments on this clone: Its antigen is as yet unknown. The sample holds other DNA sequences that translate to the same CDR3.

The chain is built from TRBV5-1 and TRBJ2-5; 10 bases agree with TRBD2. Specimen: peripheral blood, collected after recovery from COVID-19. This TCR was sampled from a human donor who had recovered from COVID-19. CDR3 nucleotide sequence: TGCGCCAGCAGCTGGCCCCTAGCGGGGGCGGTCGAGACCCAGTACTTC. Protein product: CASSWPLAGAVETQYF.